The clone carrying this T cell receptor beta chain was recorded at least ten times. The germline gene is not matched at one end of the junction; a read error may be the cause. The CDR3 is 13 residues long. Germline V gives CDR1 MNHNS, CDR2 SASEGT. This sample is drawn from a study of T cells in Graves' hyperthyroidism and ophthalmopathy. Overall study: Sampling of peripheral blood happened at initial diagnosis, prior to any treatment.

Patients affected by ophthalmopathy presented a Clinical Activity Score of at least 3, a NOSPECS grade of at least 4, and disease duration below 3 months. Uncontrolled infection, other autoimmune disease, pregnancy or lactation disqualified patients from enrolment. Orbital computed tomography, thyroid ultrasound, serum thyroxine and TRAb, and clinical symptoms together informed the diagnoses. Amplification of TCR beta CDR3 regions used RNA as the template. Primed by the HTBI set, a first-round RT-PCR was run on the TCR CDR3. From the multiplex PCR reads, TCRdb called clonotypes with MiXCR, one entry per CDR3 protein. The sample contains a few hundred thousand distinct CDR3 sequences, more than 15% of which appear only once.

The J gene is TRBJ1-5, the V gene TRBV6-1; 10 nucleotides line up with TRBD1. The receptor comes from a woman aged 55-70 years with Graves' ophthalmopathy. The sequencing input was blood. CDR3 protein: CATSWDRGKPQHF. CDR3 bases: TGTGCCACCAGTTGGGACAGGGGTAAGCCCCAGCATTTT.